These 11 T cell receptor beta chains originate from one sample sequenced in a study of cytomegalovirus exposure and HLA in healthy donors. In the PCR, 60 Vbeta and 13 Jbeta primers were used. Clones were read by immunoSEQ multiplex PCR, and TCRdb kept only the in-frame ones, dropping some. The table shows over 110,000 clones, with around 82% occurring only once. Specimen: PBMCs. These receptors came from a woman aged 40 to 55 in good health and CMV-seropositive.

V usage is TRBV7-6 and J usage is TRBJ2-1; 7 nucleotides match TRBD2. This CDR3 comprises 14 residues. Germline assignment: CDR1 SGHVS and CDR2 FNYEAQ. With V trimmed by 3 bases and J by 4 bases, 3 bases remained unmatched. The DNA for the CDR3 is TGTGCCAGCAGCTTTTCTAGCGGTTACAATGAGCAGTTCTTC. Protein product: CASSFSSGYNEQFF.

The V and J genes are TRBV10-1 and TRBJ1-1; 7 nucleotides agree with TRBD1. The CDR3 totals 14 residues. After removal of 6 bases from V and 2 bases from J, the junction contained 6 bases not matched to a gene. The germline V gene encodes CDR1 WNHNN and CDR2 SYGVQD (reference sequence). This chain's CDR3 is CASRAGGDNTEAFF. CDR3 DNA sequence: TGCGCCAGCAGGGCAGGGGGAGATAACACTGAAGCTTTCTTT.

This clone has more than one count but fewer than ten. The CDR3 sequence is CASSTGQSYNEQFF. DNA of the CDR3: TGCGCCAGCAGCACGGGACAGTCCTACAATGAGCAGTTCTTC. The chain recombines TRBV5-1 with TRBJ2-1; 7 bases match TRBD1. There are 14 residues in the CDR3. V shed 4 bases, J shed 1 base, and the junction held 2 bases outside the gene matches. Germline V gene data show CDR1 as SGHRS and CDR2 as YFSETQ. Full variable domain (remainder filled in from reference TRBV5-1 and TRBJ2-1): KAGVTQTPRYLIKTRGQQVTLSCSPISGHRSVSWYQQTPGQGLQFLFEYFSETQRNKGNFPGRFSGRQFSNSRSEMNVSTLELGDSALYLCASSTGQSYNEQFFGPGTRLTVL.

V is TRBV7-3 and J is TRBJ1-3; no firm D call. Germline CDR1 reads SGHTA; CDR2 reads FQGTGA. The CDR3 totals 15 residues. V lost 2 bases and J lost 4, with 12 bases in between. This chain's CDR3 is CASSLGGGSGNTIYF. In DNA, the CDR3 is TGTGCCAGCAGCTTAGGTGGTGGGAGCGGAAACACCATATATTTT.

The chain uses TRBV5-4 and TRBJ2-2; the match to TRBD1 covers 12 bases. Germline V lookup: CDR1 SGHNT, CDR2 YYREEE (reference sequence). The CDR3 contains 16 residues. V shed 4 bases, J shed 7 bases, and the junction held 8 bases outside the gene matches. The CDR3, as DNA: TGTGCCAGCAGCCTACCGGGACAGGGGGCCGGCGGGGAGCTGTTTTTT. Translated: CASSLPGQGAGGELFF.

CDR3 sequence (DNA): TGTGCCAGCAGTAGGGGGCCAGGCTACAATGAGCAGTTCTTC. It yields the protein CASSRGPGYNEQFF. The chain uses TRBV28 and TRBJ2-1; 7 nucleotides agree with TRBD1. CDR1 is MDHEN, CDR2 SYDVKM, per germline. The CDR3 length is 14 residues. The trim removed 5 bases at V and 3 bases at J, leaving 4 bases unmatched.

The rearrangement uses TRBV7-9 and TRBJ2-2, with a tentative D call TRBD2 (5 bases). The ends were cut back, 5 bases at V and 6 bases at J, with 7 bases in the middle. Germline-derived CDR1 and CDR2 are SEHNR and FQNEAQ (reference sequence). The CDR3 consists of 12 residues. The CDR3 protein is CASSPRAGELFF. As DNA, the CDR3 is TGTGCCAGCAGCCCGAGGGCCGGGGAGCTGTTTTTT.

V usage is TRBV5-1 and J usage is TRBJ2-7, with TRBD1 matching 7 bases. CDR1 is SGHRS and CDR2 is YFSETQ in the germline V gene. This CDR3 has 14 residues. Trimming at V came to 2 bases and at J to 8 bases, leaving 10 bases not matched to a gene. The CDR3 loop reads CASSFSGTVFQQYF. The CDR3 DNA is TGCGCCAGCAGCTTTTCCGGGACAGTATTCCAGCAGTACTTC.

V and J are TRBV6-1 and TRBJ2-1; no definite D call. Germline V CDR1 and CDR2: MNHNS, SASEGT. CDR3 length equals 12 residues. Trimming took off 4 bases at V and 10 bases at J, with 11 bases between the two ends. This chain's CDR3 is CASSVPRVEQFF. CDR3 nucleotides: TGTGCCAGCAGTGTCCCGAGAGTCGAGCAGTTCTTC.

This clone has just one count. The chain combines TRBV5-1 with TRBJ2-7; 7 nucleotides match TRBD1. The CDR3 extends over 16 amino acids. Germline V CDR1 and CDR2: SGHRS, YFSETQ. With V trimmed by 3 bases and J by 3 bases, 12 bases remained unmatched. This CDR3 reads CASSSSRGSALYEQYF. In nucleotides, the CDR3 is TGCGCCAGCAGCTCGTCCAGGGGGTCGGCACTCTACGAGCAGTACTTC. Full variable domain (outside the CDR3, taken from reference TRBV5-1 and TRBJ2-7): KAGVTQTPRYLIKTRGQQVTLSCSPISGHRSVSWYQQTPGQGLQFLFEYFSETQRNKGNFPGRFSGRQFSNSRSEMNVSTLELGDSALYLCASSSSRGSALYEQYFGPGTRLTVT.

For this clone: The junction departs from germline at one end; a sequencing error may be responsible. V gene TRBV27 combines with J gene TRBJ2-1, with 14 bases matching TRBD2. The CDR3 consists of 16 residues. Germline V CDR1 and CDR2: MNHEY, SMNVEV (reference sequence). CDR3 DNA sequence: TGTGCCAGCAGTGTATCCGGGACTAGCGGGAGTAATGAGCAGTTCTTC. Its protein product is CASSVSGTSGSNEQFF.